This T cell receptor (beta chain) appears in the sequencing data of a study of beta chain features in type 1 diabetes. This clone was counted between two and nine times. Its antigen is still unknown. The investigators reverse transcribed all of the isolated RNA, so they sequenced expressed TCRB transcripts. The table came from immunoSEQ multiplex PCR; TCRdb's copy has only in-frame clones and leaves some out. The sample has about 300,000 clones, about 8% seen once. V shed 4 bases, J shed 4 bases, and the junction held 5 bases outside the gene matches. This CDR3 is built from 14 residues. In germline, CDR1 is SGHTS, CDR2 YDEGEE. Study findings and constraints: When VDJ junctions were examined, type 1 diabetes patients showed fewer insertions and more deletions. For cells with high TCR expression, cDNA sequencing could yield over-representation.

The V call is TRBV5-8, the J call TRBJ1-2, with TRBD1 matching 9 bases. Sequenced: central memory CD4+ T cells from blood. This sequence originates from a woman between 18 and 29 years old in good health. Here the CDR3 reads CASSNRDRVYGYTF. DNA for the CDR3: TGTGCCAGCAGCAACCGGGACAGGGTCTATGGCTACACCTTC.